These 32 T cell receptor beta chains were all obtained from the same sample, sequenced in a study of blood T cell repertoires in COVID-19. Some clones are missing from TCRdb's copy, which holds only in-frame ones; the method was immunoSEQ multiplex PCR. The sample contains 350,000 to 450,000 clones, 75% to 90% of which appear only once. Sequenced material: peripheral blood. Every receptor here comes from a woman between 35 and 50 years old with COVID-19, enrolled during active disease.

The chain has TRBV11-2 and TRBJ2-1, with a weak D call TRBD2 (6 bases). CDR3 length: 14 amino acids. CDR1 SGHAT and CDR2 FQNNGV come from the germline V gene. Trimming pared 0 bases from V and 4 bases from J, leaving 7 bases between. The CDR3 coding sequence is TGTGCCAGCAGCTTAGACGGACTATACAATGAGCAGTTCTTC. Translated: CASSLDGLYNEQFF.

This clone was found once. The V and J genes are TRBV18 and TRBJ2-2; 9 bases line up with TRBD1. The CDR3 sequence is 15 residues long. The germline V gene encodes CDR1 KGHSH and CDR2 LQKENI. Trimming at V came to 4 bases and at J to 6 bases, leaving 6 bases not matched to a gene. In DNA, the CDR3 is TGTGCCAGCTCACGCGGGACAGGGACCGCCGGGGAGCTGTTTTTT. It translates to CASSRGTGTAGELFF.

V is TRBV29-1 and J is TRBJ2-1, with D uncertain. Germline V CDR1 and CDR2: SQVTM, ANQGSEA. The CDR3 runs to 12 residues. V was clipped by 1 base and J by 6 bases, with 7 bases between them. CDR3 sequence reads: CSVEVLSNEQFF. The CDR3 nucleotides read TGCAGCGTTGAAGTACTGAGCAATGAGCAGTTCTTC.

This chain connects TRBV29-1 to TRBJ1-1, with unresolved D. Trimming cost V 4 bases and J 1 base, with 7 bases left between them. The V gene's germline CDR1 is SQVTM and CDR2 ANQGSEA. The CDR3 runs 12 residues. CDR3 in DNA: TGCAGCGTTGCGCCCAGGAACACTGAAGCTTTCTTT. Its protein is CSVAPRNTEAFF.

The gene calls are TRBV7-2 and TRBJ2-3; 8 nucleotides match TRBD2. The J segment lost 6 bases and the V segment lost 4 bases, leaving 9 bases of the junction unmatched. CDR1 is SGHTA and CDR2 is FQGNSA in the germline V gene. This CDR3 contains 15 residues. The CDR3 protein is CASSYKSGGPDTQYF. CDR3 in DNA: TGTGCCAGCAGCTACAAAAGCGGGGGCCCGGATACGCAGTATTTT.

This clone has just a few counts. Other nucleotide sequences in the sample specify the same CDR3. The chain combines TRBV7-2 with TRBJ1-6; the D gene is possibly TRBD1 (6 bases). CDR1 is SGHTA and CDR2 is FQGNSA in the germline V gene. V gave up 5 bases and J gave up 7 bases, with 12 bases separating them. CDR3 length: 14 amino acids. The CDR3, as DNA: TGTGCCAGCAGCCCGGGGGGGCTGAATTCACCCCTCCACTTT. Translation gives CASSPGGLNSPLHF.

The rearrangement joins TRBV5-5 to TRBJ2-7, with D unresolved. Per the germline V gene, CDR1 is SGHKS and CDR2 is YYEKEE (reference sequence). The CDR3 contains 15 residues. The V gene lost 4 bases and the J gene lost 1 base, with 15 bases spanning the gap. The CDR3 here is CASSVKSQASYEQYF. CDR3 nucleotide sequence: TGTGCCAGCAGCGTAAAGAGTCAGGCATCCTACGAGCAGTACTTC.

V usage is TRBV4-3 and J usage is TRBJ2-1; 10 bases agree with TRBD2. The CDR3 runs 15 residues. Trimming cost V 4 bases and J 8 bases; bases outside gene matches: 8. The V gene's germline CDR1 is LGHNA and CDR2 YSLEER. The CDR3 loop is CASSRLTSGVDEQFF. For the CDR3, the DNA is TGCGCCAGCAGCCGCCTAACTAGCGGGGTCGATGAGCAGTTCTTC.

The CDR3 region is CASSPQRGNTGELFF. The CDR3 DNA is TGTGCCAGCAGTCCCCAACGGGGGAACACCGGGGAGCTGTTTTTT. This chain connects TRBV28 to TRBJ2-2; possible D gene TRBD2, 5 bases. The CDR3 is made up of 15 amino acids. Looked up from germline, CDR1 is MDHEN and CDR2 is SYDVKM. The V end lost 5 bases, the J end lost 1 base, and 11 bases lay between the germline ends.

The rearrangement links TRBV7-2 to TRBJ1-1; 8 nucleotides align to TRBD1. The germline V gene has CDR1 SGHTA and CDR2 FQGNSA. The CDR3 totals 15 residues. V gave up 4 bases and J gave up 4 bases; unmatched junction bases: 8. CDR3 bases: TGTGCCAGCAGCTCTTCAGGGGGCGCGGGCACTGAAGCTTTCTTT. Encoded protein: CASSSSGGAGTEAFF. Based on the CDR3 plus reference TRBV7-2 and TRBJ1-1, the full variable domain is GAGVSQSPSNKVTEKGKDVELRCDPISGHTALYWYRQSLGQGLEFLIYFQGNSAPDKSGLPSDRFSAERTGGSVSTLTIQRTQQEDSAVYLCASSSSGGAGTEAFFGQGTRLTVV.

The count of this clone is one. V usage is TRBV5-6 and J usage is TRBJ2-5; D is possibly TRBD2 (5 bases). Germline V gene data show CDR1 as SGHDT and CDR2 as YYEEEE. This CDR3 contains 14 residues. The V gene lost 0 bases and the J gene lost 4 bases, with 10 bases spanning the gap. The CDR3 DNA follows: TGTGCCAGCAGCTTGGGCCCCCGGGGAGAGACCCAGTACTTC. Protein product: CASSLGPRGETQYF.

J is TRBJ2-6 and V is TRBV11-2; D not resolved. CDR1 SGHAT and CDR2 FQNNGV come from the germline V gene. The CDR3 is 16 amino acids. V lost 1 base to trimming and J lost 4 bases, with 11 bases between them. The CDR3 is CASSLVGGPGANVLTF. The DNA for the CDR3 is TGTGCCAGCAGCTTAGTGGGTGGGCCCGGGGCCAACGTCCTGACTTTC.

This chain links TRBV11-2 with TRBJ2-1; 9 bases fit TRBD2. CDR1 SGHAT and CDR2 FQNNGV come from the germline V gene. The V gene end was trimmed by 1 base and the J gene end by 2 bases; junction bases not matched to a gene: 3. The CDR3 sequence is 16 residues long. Here the CDR3 reads CASSLVRGRAYNEQFF. In DNA, the CDR3 is TGTGCCAGCAGCTTAGTACGCGGGAGGGCCTACAATGAGCAGTTCTTC.

The gene calls are TRBV4-3 and TRBJ2-2; D may be TRBD2 (6 bases). The CDR3 has 18 amino acids. The V end was cut by 0 bases, the J end by 5 bases, with 19 bases between. Germline V lookup: CDR1 LGHNA, CDR2 YSLEER. CDR3 nucleotide sequence: TGCGCCAGCAGCCAAGAACCCGAGGGCAGTGCGGGGACCGGGGAGCTGTTTTTT. It yields the protein CASSQEPEGSAGTGELFF.

This clone was found once. The chain is built from TRBV3-1 (or the pseudogene TRBV3-2) and TRBJ2-7; no firm D call. CDR1 LGHDT and CDR2 YNNKEL come from the germline V gene (reference sequence). This CDR3 comprises 12 residues. V was pared by 4 bases and J by 3 bases, with 7 bases between. The CDR3: CASSPRNYEQYF. The CDR3 DNA reads as TGTGCCAGCAGCCCGAGGAACTACGAGCAGTACTTC.

This clone was observed many times. Other DNA sequences in this sample translate to the same CDR3. V gene TRBV7-9 combines with J gene TRBJ2-1; D not certain. The CDR3 has 12 amino acids. V was shortened by 1 base and J by 8 bases, with 6 bases between the two germline ends. CDR1 and CDR2 (germline): SEHNR, FQNEAQ (reference sequence). The DNA for the CDR3 is TGTGCCAGCAGCTTAGTTTTAGATGAGCAGTTCTTC. This translates into CASSLVLDEQFF.

The V gene is TRBV5-4, the J gene TRBJ2-5; no firm D call. Trimming shortened V by 4 bases and J by 2 bases, and 12 bases separated the two germline ends. The CDR3 contains 14 residues. The germline V gene has CDR1 SGHNT and CDR2 YYREEE (reference sequence). The CDR3 sequence: CASSTRLSQETQYF. In DNA, the CDR3 is TGTGCCAGCAGCACTCGACTGAGTCAAGAGACCCAGTACTTC. Full variable domain (missing parts from reference TRBV5-4 and TRBJ2-5): ETGVTQSPTHLIKTRGQQVTLRCSSQSGHNTVSWYQQALGQGPQFIFQYYREEENGRGNFPPRFSGLQFPNYSSELNVNALELDDSALYLCASSTRLSQETQYFGPGTRLLVL.

The chain employs TRBV4-2 and TRBJ1-2, with no clear D. CDR1 and CDR2 (germline): LGHNA, YNFKEQ. The CDR3 spans 15 residues. Trimming took 7 bases from V and 6 from J, leaving 21 bases between them. The CDR3 reads CASIKNRAAEDGYTF. CDR3 nucleotides: TGTGCCAGCATCAAAAATAGGGCAGCGGAGGATGGCTACACCTTC.

This chain connects TRBV28 to TRBJ1-6, with D possibly TRBD1 on 6 matching bases. Deletions cut 7 bases from V and 9 bases from J, with 16 bases between. This CDR3 is built from 14 residues. Germline V gene sequence: CDR1 MDHEN, CDR2 SYDVKM. In DNA, the CDR3 is TGTGCCAGCACCGGGGGGCAGGGGAGTTCACCCCTCCACTTT. Residues: CASTGGQGSSPLHF.

This clone was seen only once. This chain joins TRBV7-2 and TRBJ1-5; 7 nucleotides agree with TRBD1. With V trimmed by 5 bases and J by 3 bases, 7 bases remained unmatched. CDR3 length equals 15 residues. Germline V lookup: CDR1 SGHTA, CDR2 FQGNSA. CDR3 nucleotide sequence: TGTGCCAGCAGCGGAGCCGGGACAGCCAATCAGCCCCAGCATTTT. This encodes CASSGAGTANQPQHF.

The V gene is TRBV15, the J gene TRBJ2-7; maybe TRBD2 (6 bases). This CDR3 comprises 13 residues. V lost 5 bases and J 4 bases, leaving 12 bases between the germline ends. In germline, CDR1 is LNHNV, CDR2 YYDKDF (reference sequence). The CDR3 DNA follows: TGTGCCACCAGCCTGGGACTCTTATACGAGCAGTACTTC. It yields the protein CATSLGLLYEQYF.

The chain joins TRBV7-3 to TRBJ2-3; no definite D call. Per the germline V gene, CDR1 is SGHTA and CDR2 is FQGTGA. V was cut by 0 bases and J by 5 bases, with 15 bases left in between. CDR3 length: 16 amino acids. Here the CDR3 reads CASSLTPQPVVDTQYF. CDR3 coding DNA: TGTGCCAGCAGCTTAACTCCTCAACCAGTGGTAGATACGCAGTATTTT.

The chain combines TRBV5-4 with TRBJ1-3, with 7 positions matching TRBD1. V trimming: 4 bases; J trimming: 2 bases; junction bases outside the gene matches: 12. The germline V gene has CDR1 SGHNT and CDR2 YYREEE (reference sequence). The CDR3 sequence is 17 residues long. CDR3: CASSLSDRVSAGNTIYF. The CDR3 DNA reads TGTGCCAGCAGCCTTTCAGACAGGGTTTCGGCTGGAAACACCATATATTTT.

The CDR3 nucleotides read TGTGCCAGCAGGGAGACAGGCTACAATGAGCAGTTCTTC. It is translated as CASRETGYNEQFF. The chain is built from TRBV3-1 (or the pseudogene TRBV3-2) and TRBJ2-1, with D tentatively TRBD1 (6 bases). Germline lookup yields CDR1 LGHDT and CDR2 YNNKEL (reference sequence). The germline V and J ends were trimmed by 6 bases and 3 bases, with 9 bases remaining between them. The CDR3 sequence is 13 residues long.

The chain is built from TRBV5-4 and TRBJ2-5; TRBD2 is a possible D gene (6 bases). Germline CDR1 reads SGHNT; CDR2 reads YYREEE (reference sequence). Deletions cut 6 bases from V and 5 bases from J, with 14 bases between. This CDR3 spans 13 amino acids. The CDR3 protein is CASNNPEGETQYF. The CDR3 DNA is TGTGCCAGCAACAACCCGGAGGGTGAGACCCAGTACTTC.

The CDR3 sequence is CASSRTSASTDTQYF. DNA for the CDR3: TGTGCCAGCAGTCGTACTAGCGCAAGCACAGATACGCAGTATTTT. The chain is built from TRBV7-2 and TRBJ2-3; the match to TRBD2 covers 7 bases. Germline V gene data show CDR1 as SGHTA and CDR2 as FQGNSA. This CDR3 region has 15 residues. Losses at the gene ends were 6 bases for V and 0 bases for J; bases not matched to a gene: 6.

The chain combines TRBV3-1 (or the pseudogene TRBV3-2) with TRBJ1-2, with a tentative D call TRBD1 (5 bases). The CDR3 totals 16 residues. V lost 3 bases and J 8 bases, leaving 22 bases between the germline ends. Germline V gene sequence: CDR1 LGHDT, CDR2 YNNKEL (reference sequence). The CDR3 protein is CASSQGARGPGRGYTF. The CDR3 coding sequence is TGTGCCAGCAGCCAGGGTGCACGGGGCCCGGGGAGGGGCTACACCTTC.

This clone was counted a single time. V gene TRBV6-4 combines with J gene TRBJ1-1; 9 nucleotides agree with TRBD1. The CDR3 extends over 15 amino acids. The junction had 0 bases not matched to a gene; V was cut back by 0 bases and J by 1 base. The V gene's germline CDR1 is MRHNA and CDR2 SNTAGT. The CDR3 DNA reads TGTGCCAGCAGTGACTCGACAGGGGGGAACACTGAAGCTTTCTTT. Translating gives CASSDSTGGNTEAFF.

The chain combines TRBV27 with TRBJ1-5, with 12 bases fitting TRBD1. V was pared by 4 bases and J by 1 base, with 11 bases of the junction left unmatched. The CDR3 extends over 19 amino acids. Germline CDR1 reads MNHEY; CDR2 reads SMNVEV (reference sequence). CDR3 loop: CASSSYTGTGGRSNQPQHF. CDR3 nucleotide sequence: TGTGCCAGCAGTTCCTACACCGGGACAGGGGGCCGGAGCAATCAGCCCCAGCATTTT.

The chain has TRBV5-1 and TRBJ1-1; TRBD1 matches 10 bases. The CDR3 runs to 16 residues. The ends lost 3 bases at V and 3 bases at J; junction bases unmatched: 8. Germline loops: CDR1 SGHRS, CDR2 YFSETQ. The chain's CDR3 is CASSSPRGTGDTEAFF. The CDR3 bases are TGCGCCAGCAGCTCCCCGCGCGGGACAGGGGACACTGAAGCTTTCTTT.

This clone appeared a single time. This sequence joins TRBV7-9 and TRBJ1-1; D not certain. The CDR3 is made up of 12 amino acids. V was pared by 8 bases and J by 1 base, with 8 bases between. Germline CDR1 and CDR2: SEHNR and FQNEAQ (reference sequence). CDR3 DNA: TGTGCCAGCGGTCGGGGGAACACTGAAGCTTTCTTT. As protein: CASGRGNTEAFF.

The V and J genes are TRBV6-1 and TRBJ1-6; D gene uncertain. Germline V gene lookup returns CDR1 MNHNS and CDR2 SASEGT. The CDR3 totals 15 residues. The V gene lost 0 bases and the J gene lost 4 bases, with 7 bases spanning the gap. The CDR3 is CASSEAGGYNSPLHF. DNA for the CDR3: TGTGCCAGCAGTGAAGCAGGAGGGTATAATTCACCCCTCCACTTT.